Shown below are 22 T cell receptor beta chains from a single sample sequenced in a study of T cell changes during pregnancy in multiple sclerosis. Repertoires were generated with immunoSEQ multiplex PCR, while TCRdb's copy carries only in-frame clones and drops some. The profile covers about 36,000 clones, with 91% appearing a single time and around 0.45% taken by the ten largest. This sample comprised CD4+ T cells from peripheral blood mononuclear cells, obtained in the second trimester of pregnancy. The receptors derive from a female donor in good health, enrolled as a control in a pregnancy study.

This clone was recorded once. The V and J genes are TRBV11-3 and TRBJ2-5; D perhaps matches TRBD1 (5 bases). Deletions cut 2 bases from V and 5 bases from J, with 12 bases between. Germline V gene lookup returns CDR1 SGHNT and CDR2 YENEEA. The CDR3 length is 14 residues. The CDR3 DNA reads as TGTGCCAGCAGCTTAAGCAGGGCCTCGGAGACCCAGTACTTC. It translates to CASSLSRASETQYF.

This clone was detected only once. This chain links TRBV5-6 with TRBJ1-2; 9 nucleotides line up with TRBD1. The CDR3 consists of 17 residues. Trimming cost V 4 bases and J 6 bases; bases outside gene matches: 16. CDR1 and CDR2 (germline): SGHDT, YYEEEE. The CDR3 loop reads CASSVVRRDRAFHGYTF. The CDR3 DNA follows: TGTGCCAGCAGCGTGGTACGGCGGGACAGGGCCTTCCATGGCTACACCTTC.

This clone occurred once. The genes are TRBV6-1 and TRBJ1-5; 9 nucleotides match TRBD1. V gave up 8 bases and J gave up 5 bases; unmatched junction bases: 7. The CDR3 contains 14 residues. Germline-derived CDR1 and CDR2 are MNHNS and SASEGT. The CDR3 DNA is TGTGCCAGCGCGTGGACAGGGGCGGATCAGCCCCAGCATTTT. It yields the protein CASAWTGADQPQHF.

The J gene is TRBJ1-1, the V gene TRBV7-2, with 8 bases identical to TRBD1. The CDR3 length is 15 residues. Germline V gene sequence: CDR1 SGHTA, CDR2 FQGNSA. V shed 7 bases and J 0 bases; nucleotides not matched to a gene: 7. The CDR3 region has the DNA TGTGCCAGCACCCCGCAGGGGGCTGTGAACACTGAAGCTTTCTTT. Translation: CASTPQGAVNTEAFF.

V and J are TRBV7-2 and TRBJ1-1; D is uncertain. The germline V gene has CDR1 SGHTA and CDR2 FQGNSA. This CDR3 has 14 amino acids. The ends were cut back, 7 bases at V and 4 bases at J, with 16 bases in the middle. The DNA of the CDR3 is TGTGCCAGCAACCCATCCATCGGGTCCACTGAAGCTTTCTTT. Amino acids: CASNPSIGSTEAFF.

This clone was seen only a few times. The chain employs TRBV2 and TRBJ1-2, with 8 bases aligning to TRBD1. Germline V gene sequence: CDR1 SNHLY, CDR2 FYNNEI. The CDR3 runs 14 residues. V gave up 10 bases and J gave up 4 bases; unmatched junction bases: 11. This chain's CDR3 is CATAGGEDAYGYTF. CDR3 DNA: TGTGCCACCGCAGGGGGCGAGGACGCCTATGGCTACACCTTC.

The chain joins TRBV6-5 to TRBJ1-1; D is uncertain. Deletions cut 4 bases from V and 4 bases from J, with 10 bases between. The CDR3 extends over 13 amino acids. Germline CDR1 and CDR2: MNHEY and SVGAGI. The CDR3 protein is CASSLTRVTEAFF. Written as DNA, the CDR3 is TGTGCCAGCAGTTTGACGCGGGTCACTGAAGCTTTCTTT.

This chain connects TRBV6-4 to TRBJ1-2; unclear D gene. Trimming shortened V by 6 bases and J by 0 bases, and 8 bases separated the two germline ends. Looked up from germline, CDR1 is MRHNA and CDR2 is SNTAGT. This CDR3 is 13 amino acids long. The CDR3 protein is CASRLNANYGYTF. The CDR3 nucleotides are TGTGCCAGCAGACTAAACGCTAACTATGGCTACACCTTC.

V usage is TRBV5-1 and J usage is TRBJ1-1; TRBD1 aligns across 8 bases. Trimming took 3 bases from V and 4 from J; bases not matched to a gene: 2. CDR3 length: 13 amino acids. CDR1 and CDR2 from the germline V gene are SGHRS and YFSETQ. For the CDR3, the DNA is TGCGCCAGCAGCTGGACAGGGCCCACTGAAGCTTTCTTT. Its translation is CASSWTGPTEAFF. Variable domain in full (rest from reference TRBV5-1 and TRBJ1-1): KAGVTQTPRYLIKTRGQQVTLSCSPISGHRSVSWYQQTPGQGLQFLFEYFSETQRNKGNFPGRFSGRQFSNSRSEMNVSTLELGDSALYLCASSWTGPTEAFFGQGTRLTVV.

This chain joins TRBV11-2 and TRBJ2-1; D is perhaps TRBD1 (5 bases). CDR1 and CDR2 (germline): SGHAT, FQNNGV. V lost 5 bases to trimming and J lost 2 bases, with 7 bases between them. CDR3 length: 13 residues. CDR3 in amino acids: CASSAGTYNEQFF. The CDR3 DNA reads as TGTGCCAGCAGCGCAGGGACCTACAATGAGCAGTTCTTC.

The chain links TRBV6-1 to TRBJ2-7; the match to TRBD1 covers 7 bases. V trimming: 5 bases; J trimming: 3 bases; junction bases outside the gene matches: 7. The CDR3 loop spans 14 amino acids. CDR1 MNHNS and CDR2 SASEGT come from the germline V gene. CDR3 DNA sequence: TGTGCCAGCAGTCACGGACAGGCCGGCTACGAGCAGTACTTC. As protein: CASSHGQAGYEQYF.

This rearrangement joins TRBV13 to TRBJ1-2, with a weak D call TRBD1 (6 bases). The germline V gene encodes CDR1 PRHDT and CDR2 FYEKMQ (reference sequence). V was clipped by 2 bases and J by 8 bases, with 18 bases between them. This CDR3 is built from 15 residues. The CDR3 DNA reads as TGTGCCAGCAGCTTATATAGGGGGGAGGGGTCGGGCTACACCTTC. This encodes CASSLYRGEGSGYTF.

On this clone itself: This CDR3 is also generated by other DNA sequences in the sample. The chain joins TRBV7-2 to TRBJ1-1; D gene unclear. V was trimmed by 5 bases and J by 4 bases, leaving 8 bases between them. There are 12 residues in the CDR3. Germline-derived CDR1 and CDR2 are SGHTA and FQGNSA. CDR3 region: CASSPPGTEAFF. CDR3 coding DNA: TGTGCCAGCAGCCCCCCGGGCACTGAAGCTTTCTTT.

The chain carries TRBV4-1 and TRBJ1-5; 7 nucleotides match TRBD1. CDR3 length: 15 amino acids. The V segment lost 3 bases and the J segment 6 bases; nucleotides outside the gene matches: 8. Germline lookup yields CDR1 MGHRA and CDR2 YSYEKL. The CDR3 loop is CASSHMTGSGQPQHF. The CDR3 DNA reads TGCGCCAGCAGCCATATGACAGGGTCCGGTCAGCCCCAGCATTTT.

This clone was seen only a few times. The rearrangement links TRBV27 to TRBJ1-2; 8 nucleotides match TRBD1. The V gene's germline CDR1 is MNHEY and CDR2 SMNVEV (reference sequence). V lost 5 bases to trimming and J lost 6 bases; unmatched junction nucleotides: 2. The CDR3 is 12 residues long. Here the CDR3 reads CASSGQGNGYTF. CDR3 nucleotides: TGTGCCAGCAGTGGACAGGGAAATGGCTACACCTTC.

The CDR3 DNA reads as TGTGCCAGCAGTTACTCGAGTGGCTCTGGAAACACCATATATTTT. As protein: CASSYSSGSGNTIYF. V gene TRBV6-5 combines with J gene TRBJ1-3, with D unresolved. V lost 0 bases to trimming and J lost 0 bases, with 6 bases between them. The CDR3 totals 15 residues. CDR1 and CDR2 (germline): MNHEY, SVGAGI.

The chain employs TRBV6-6 and TRBJ1-4, with TRBD1 identical over 9 bases. Losses at the gene ends were 1 base for V and 2 bases for J; bases not matched to a gene: 2. Germline CDR1 is MNHNY and CDR2 is SVGAGI (reference sequence). The CDR3 covers 16 residues. The CDR3: CASSYWGTGTNEKLFF. The CDR3 DNA reads TGTGCCAGCAGTTACTGGGGGACAGGGACTAATGAAAAACTGTTTTTT.

This rearrangement joins TRBV5-4 to TRBJ2-5, with 12 bases identical to TRBD2. With V trimmed by 0 bases and J by 5 bases, 5 bases remained unmatched. CDR1 is SGHNT and CDR2 is YYREEE in the germline V gene (reference sequence). The CDR3 runs 16 residues. The CDR3 region has the DNA TGTGCCAGCAGCTTGGGACTAGCGGGAGTTAAGGAGACCCAGTACTTC. It specifies CASSLGLAGVKETQYF. Variable domain in full (rest from reference TRBV5-4 and TRBJ2-5): ETGVTQSPTHLIKTRGQQVTLRCSSQSGHNTVSWYQQALGQGPQFIFQYYREEENGRGNFPPRFSGLQFPNYSSELNVNALELDDSALYLCASSLGLAGVKETQYFGPGTRLLVL.

This chain joins TRBV28 and TRBJ2-7, with TRBD1 matching over 11 bases. Germline CDR1 reads MDHEN; CDR2 reads SYDVKM. There are 15 residues in the CDR3. Trimming at V came to 1 base and at J to 4 bases, leaving 3 bases not matched to a gene. As DNA, the CDR3 is TGTGCCAGCAGTTTATCGGGACAGGGGGAGTACGAGCAGTACTTC. Translated, it gives CASSLSGQGEYEQYF.

V and J are TRBV10-2 and TRBJ2-3; 12 bases fit TRBD2. The J segment lost 4 bases and the V segment lost 7 bases, leaving 6 bases of the junction unmatched. Germline V gives CDR1 WSHSY, CDR2 SAAADI. The CDR3 has 15 amino acids. The CDR3 nucleotides are TGCGCCAGCACCTCGGCTAGCGGGGGGGCAGATACGCAGTATTTT. Amino acids: CASTSASGGADTQYF.

The V and J genes are TRBV7-3 and TRBJ2-4, with D tentatively TRBD1 (5 bases). CDR1 and CDR2 from the germline V gene are SGHTA and FQGTGA. The CDR3 is made up of 12 amino acids. The V end lost 5 bases, the J end lost 9 bases, and 11 bases lay between the germline ends. The CDR3 sequence: CASSPGSGIQYF. The CDR3 DNA reads as TGTGCCAGCAGCCCAGGGTCGGGCATTCAGTACTTC.

This chain connects TRBV10-3 to TRBJ2-2; TRBD2 matches 11 bases. Trimming at V came to 6 bases and at J to 4 bases, leaving 1 base not matched to a gene. The germline V gene encodes CDR1 ENHRY and CDR2 SYGVKD. The CDR3 has 14 amino acids. The CDR3 here is CAIRGLAATGELFF. The CDR3 coding sequence is TGTGCCATCAGGGGACTAGCGGCCACCGGGGAGCTGTTTTTT.